These 24 T cell receptor beta chains came from one sample sequenced in a study of early T cells in non-severe SARS-CoV-2 infection. One entry per CDR3 protein, called by TCRdb with MiXCR from the 5' RACE reads. The table lists some 66,000 distinct CDR3 sequences, around 13% of them singletons. Sequencing was done on a sample of whole blood. These receptors were obtained from an adult who was a healthcare worker with PCR-confirmed SARS-CoV-2 infection or an uninfected control (not recorded which).

This clonotype has a count of ten or more. The V and J genes are TRBV29-1 and TRBJ2-7; no clear D. Trimming took 3 bases from V and 4 from J, leaving 7 bases between them. Germline V CDR1 and CDR2: SQVTM, ANQGSEA. This CDR3 is 11 amino acids long. CDR3 bases: TGCAGCGTTGATTCGTATTACGAGCAGTACTTC. Amino acids: CSVDSYYEQYF.

This clonotype has a count of ten or more. The J gene is TRBJ2-3, the V gene TRBV20-1; tentatively, D is TRBD1 (5 bases). Germline-derived CDR1 and CDR2 are DFQATT and SNEGSKA (reference sequence). Trimming removed 8 bases from V and 7 bases from J, with 13 bases in between. This CDR3 has 11 amino acids. The CDR3 spells CSPQGRNTQYF. Here the CDR3 DNA reads TGCAGTCCTCAGGGTCGGAATACGCAGTATTTT.

The V gene is TRBV7-2, the J gene TRBJ2-5; D is possibly TRBD1 (6 bases). V was pared by 5 bases and J by 4 bases, with 17 bases between. This CDR3 region has 15 residues. CDR1 is SGHTA and CDR2 is FQGNSA in the germline V gene. CDR3 sequence: CASSPGDLWGETQYF. CDR3 DNA sequence: TGTGCCAGCAGCCCAGGGGACCTGTGGGGAGAGACCCAGTACTTC.

The gene calls are TRBV5-1 and TRBJ2-2; D is uncertain. Per germline, CDR1 SGHRS and CDR2 YFSETQ. Deletions cut 0 bases from V and 4 bases from J, with 4 bases between. This CDR3 region has 13 residues. CDR3 sequence: CASSLESTGELFF. In DNA, the CDR3 is TGCGCCAGCAGCTTGGAGAGCACCGGGGAGCTGTTTTTT.

This clonotype has a count of ten or more. V gene TRBV19 combines with J gene TRBJ2-1; D call uncertain. Germline V gene lookup returns CDR1 LNHDA and CDR2 SQIVND (reference sequence). The CDR3 runs to 16 residues. V lost 3 bases and J lost 6, with 18 bases in between. CDR3 DNA: TGTGCCAGTAGTATTCATTCCGGAACTTACGGCAATGAGCAGTTCTTC. Translated, it gives CASSIHSGTYGNEQFF.

The chain employs TRBV6-2 or TRBV6-3 and TRBJ2-7, with 8 bases aligning to TRBD2. The CDR3 sequence is 16 residues long. Looked up from germline, CDR1 is MNHEY and CDR2 is SVGEGT. The trim removed 5 bases at V and 0 bases at J, leaving 9 bases unmatched. The CDR3 loop reads CASSPRSGGLSYEQYF. In DNA form, the CDR3 reads TGTGCCAGCAGTCCCCGGAGCGGGGGTCTCTCCTACGAGCAGTACTTC.

This clonotype turned up a few times. The chain combines TRBV7-9 with TRBJ2-1, with 11 nucleotides matching TRBD2. The V segment lost 4 bases and the J segment 14 bases; nucleotides outside the gene matches: 13. Germline V lookup: CDR1 SEHNR, CDR2 FQNEAQ (reference sequence). CDR3 size: 15 residues. This CDR3 reads CASSSTSGISREEFF. CDR3 nucleotides: TGTGCCAGCAGCTCGACTAGCGGGATCTCCCGGGAGGAGTTCTTC.

This clonotype was counted between two and nine times. The chain employs TRBV28 and TRBJ1-1; D not resolved. The germline V gene has CDR1 MDHEN and CDR2 SYDVKM. The V end was cut by 5 bases, the J end by 0 bases, with 4 bases between. The CDR3 is 12 residues long. In DNA form, the CDR3 reads TGTGCCAGCAGTGAGATGAACACTGAAGCTTTCTTT. Translation: CASSEMNTEAFF.

The genes are TRBV6-5 and TRBJ1-2; TRBD1 aligns across 9 bases. Germline-derived CDR1 and CDR2 are MNHEY and SVGAGI. CDR3 length equals 13 residues. After removal of 7 bases from V and 7 bases from J, the junction contained 7 bases not matched to a gene. The CDR3 DNA reads TGTGCCAGCACCCGCCGACAGGGGGTTGGCTACACCTTC. Amino acid sequence: CASTRRQGVGYTF.

This sequence joins TRBV7-2 and TRBJ2-2, with 7 nucleotides matching TRBD1. Trimming at V came to 3 bases and at J to 4 bases, leaving 11 bases not matched to a gene. Germline CDR1 is SGHTA and CDR2 is FQGNSA. There are 17 residues in the CDR3. In DNA, the CDR3 is TGTGCCAGCAGCTTCCCGTTTGGGACAGCGTTCACCGGGGAGCTGTTTTTT. Translating it yields CASSFPFGTAFTGELFF.

CDR3 DNA: TGTGCCAGCAGCGTAGGGCTAACTTCCTACGAGCAGTACTTC. It is translated as CASSVGLTSYEQYF. V is TRBV9 and J is TRBJ2-7; D not resolved. With 0 bases removed from V and 1 base from J, the gap between germline ends came to 8 bases. Germline loops: CDR1 SGDLS, CDR2 YYNGEE. The CDR3 is made up of 14 amino acids.

Ten or more counts support this clonotype. This chain joins TRBV30 and TRBJ2-1; maybe TRBD2 (6 bases). The CDR3 sequence is 14 residues long. CDR1 is GTSNPN, CDR2 SVGIG, per germline (reference sequence). V was trimmed by 5 bases and J by 0 bases, leaving 11 bases between them. The CDR3 DNA follows: TGTGCCTGGGATGACGGGAGCTCCTACAATGAGCAGTTCTTC. The encoded protein is CAWDDGSSYNEQFF. Combining the CDR3 with reference TRBV30 and TRBJ2-1 gives the whole variable domain SQTIHQWPATLVQPVGSPLSLECTVEGTSNPNLYWYRQAAGRGLQLLFYSVGIGQISSEVPQNLSASRPQDRQFILSSKKLLLSDSGFYLCAWDDGSSYNEQFFGPGTRLTVL.

This clonotype was observed a few times. The chain links TRBV3-1 to TRBJ1-1; D call uncertain. The CDR3 loop spans 14 amino acids. CDR1 and CDR2 (germline): LGHDT, YNNKEL (reference sequence). Trimming took off 1 base at V and 6 bases at J, with 12 bases between the two ends. This CDR3 reads CASSQGIWRSEAFF. Written as DNA, the CDR3 is TGTGCCAGCAGCCAAGGTATATGGCGGTCTGAAGCTTTCTTT.

This clonotype was detected ten times or more. V gene TRBV4-1 combines with J gene TRBJ1-2; D is uncertain. V dropped 4 bases and J dropped 0 bases, with 9 bases sitting between them. The CDR3 contains 14 residues. Germline values: CDR1 MGHRA, CDR2 YSYEKL. The CDR3 bases are TGCGCCAGCAGCCTCAGTGTGCCTAACTATGGCTACACCTTC. Protein product: CASSLSVPNYGYTF.

V gene TRBV29-1 combines with J gene TRBJ2-7, with TRBD1 matching 7 bases. CDR3 size: 12 residues. Germline V lookup: CDR1 SQVTM, CDR2 ANQGSEA. The ends lost 4 bases at V and 1 base at J; junction bases unmatched: 1. CDR3 in amino acids: CSVAGGSYEQYF. For the CDR3, the DNA is TGCAGCGTTGCAGGGGGATCCTACGAGCAGTACTTC.

The chain is built from TRBV29-1 and TRBJ2-1; 7 positions agree with TRBD1. CDR3 length: 16 amino acids. The ends lost 2 bases at V and 3 bases at J; junction bases unmatched: 10. Germline-derived CDR1 and CDR2 are SQVTM and ANQGSEA. CDR3 sequence reads: CSVEIGDSEHYNEQFF. CDR3 DNA: TGCAGCGTTGAAATAGGGGACAGCGAGCACTACAATGAGCAGTTCTTC.

This clonotype was found a few times. V usage is TRBV12-3 or TRBV12-4 and J usage is TRBJ1-2; 7 bases are a match to TRBD1. This CDR3 region has 14 residues. V shed 3 bases, J shed 3 bases, and the junction held 4 bases outside the gene matches. CDR3 region: CASSFGTAHYGYTF. The CDR3 region has the DNA TGTGCCAGCAGTTTTGGGACAGCTCACTATGGCTACACCTTC.

This chain connects TRBV9 to TRBJ2-5; D is undetermined. V was clipped by 0 bases and J by 1 base, with 4 bases between them. Looked up from germline, CDR1 is SGDLS and CDR2 is YYNGEE. CDR3 length: 13 amino acids. DNA of the CDR3: TGTGCCAGCAGCGTAGCGTCCCAAGAGACCCAGTACTTC. Translating gives CASSVASQETQYF.

This clonotype was counted at least ten times. The chain joins TRBV12-5 to TRBJ2-7; tentatively, D is TRBD2 (5 bases). The CDR3 is 14 amino acids. Trimming removed 1 base at V and 2 bases at J, with 9 bases between. CDR1 LGHNT and CDR2 FRNRAP come from the germline V gene. The CDR3 region has the DNA TGTGCTAGTGGTTTGGGTCACGGGACCTACGAGCAGTACTTC. It encodes CASGLGHGTYEQYF. The full variable domain, rest sourced from reference TRBV12-5 and TRBJ2-7, is DARVTQTPRHKVTEMGQEVTMRCQPILGHNTVFWYRQTMMQGLELLAYFRNRAPLDDSGMPKDRFSAEMPDATLATLKIQPSEPRDSAVYFCASGLGHGTYEQYFGPGTRLTVT.

This clonotype was observed many times. CDR3 in DNA: TGTGCCAGCAGTTACAGTTCAGGGGGCTATGGCGGGGAGCTGTTTTTT. Its protein is CASSYSSGGYGGELFF. The gene calls are TRBV6-6 and TRBJ2-2; 8 bases fit TRBD1. The J segment lost 7 bases and the V segment lost 2 bases, leaving 9 bases of the junction unmatched. CDR3 length: 16 residues. The germline CDR1 and CDR2 sequences are MNHNY and SVGAGI (reference sequence).

The gene calls are TRBV5-6 and TRBJ2-7; D unclear. CDR3 size: 13 residues. The V end lost 4 bases, the J end lost 2 bases, and 10 bases lay between the germline ends. The V gene's germline CDR1 is SGHDT and CDR2 YYEEEE. CDR3 protein: CASSPGRTYEQYF. CDR3 in DNA: TGTGCCAGCAGCCCTGGACGGACCTACGAGCAGTACTTC.

Ten or more counts support this clonotype. The V call is TRBV5-1, the J call TRBJ1-1, with 9 bases that match TRBD1. The germline V gene has CDR1 SGHRS and CDR2 YFSETQ. J lost 7 bases, V lost 4 bases, and 11 bases had no gene match. The CDR3 is 15 residues long. CDR3 residues: CASSLIGTGRFEAFF. CDR3 DNA sequence: TGCGCCAGCAGCCTAATCGGGACAGGGCGGTTTGAAGCTTTCTTT.

The chain joins TRBV5-1 to TRBJ2-5; D is possibly TRBD1 or TRBD2 (5 bases each). V was cut by 2 bases and J by 3 bases, with 8 bases left in between. This CDR3 comprises 13 residues. Germline V gene data show CDR1 as SGHRS and CDR2 as YFSETQ. The CDR3 nucleotides read TGCGCCAGCAGCTTCCAGGGAGAAGAGACCCAGTACTTC. Protein: CASSFQGEETQYF.

This clonotype has a count of ten or more. The genes are TRBV6-4 and TRBJ2-3; possibly TRBD2 for D (6 bases). Trimming took 6 bases from V and 2 from J, leaving 12 bases between them. Germline V gene sequence: CDR1 MRHNA, CDR2 SNTAGT. This CDR3 contains 14 residues. CDR3 amino acids: CASSAGLPTDTQYF. CDR3 DNA: TGTGCCAGCAGCGCGGGACTTCCCACAGATACGCAGTATTTT.